Listed below are T cell receptor beta chains from one sample, sequenced in a study of blood T cell repertoires in COVID-19. Produced via immunoSEQ multiplex PCR; TCRdb's table is partial and in-frame only. Of 250,000 to 300,000 clones in the sample, approximately 87% were seen once. What was sequenced was peripheral blood. These receptors all come from a man between 60 and 75 years old who had recovered from COVID-19. CDR3s include the opening cysteine and the closing phenylalanine or tryptophan. The D gene is left open where the match is weak. Size tells how often a clone was seen (once, few, many) or the class of an expanded clone, and some rows leave it out.

abundance: .; j_gene: TRBJ2-3; v_gene: TRBV5-1; d_gene: .; CDR3aa: CASSFGLRTDTQYF; CDR3nt: TGCGCCAGCAGCTTCGGACTACGAACGGATACGCAGTATTTT
abundance: .; j_gene: TRBJ2-1; v_gene: TRBV7-9; d_gene: TRBD1; CDR3aa: CASSKRTGGNNEQFF; CDR3nt: TGTGCCAGCAGCAAAAGGACAGGGGGAAACAATGAGCAGTTCTTC
abundance: .; j_gene: TRBJ2-3; v_gene: TRBV9; d_gene: TRBD2; CDR3aa: CASSVTSGGVSSLPDTQYF; CDR3nt: TGTGCCAGCAGCGTTACTAGCGGGGGGGTTAGTTCCCTCCCTGATACGCAGTATTTT
abundance: .; j_gene: TRBJ1-5; v_gene: TRBV6-5; d_gene: .; CDR3aa: CASSEGTTRNQPQHF; CDR3nt: TGTGCCAGCAGCGAGGGAACTACGCGAAATCAGCCCCAGCATTTT
abundance: .; j_gene: TRBJ1-6; v_gene: TRBV6-5; d_gene: .; CDR3aa: CASSYDGSSYNSPLHF; CDR3nt: TGTGCCAGCAGTTACGACGGGAGCTCCTATAATTCACCCCTCCACTTT
abundance: .; j_gene: TRBJ1-5; v_gene: TRBV2; d_gene: .; CDR3aa: CASSHETGWVDGNQPQHF; CDR3nt: TGTGCCAGCAGTCATGAAACAGGATGGGTCGACGGCAATCAGCCCCAGCATTTT
abundance: .; j_gene: TRBJ2-1; v_gene: TRBV9; d_gene: TRBD1; CDR3aa: CASSVDRGTYEQFF; CDR3nt: TGTGCCAGCAGCGTCGACAGGGGAACCTATGAGCAGTTCTTC
abundance: .; j_gene: TRBJ2-1; v_gene: TRBV9; d_gene: .; CDR3aa: CASSVVPSSEQFF; CDR3nt: TGTGCCAGCAGCGTAGTTCCGAGTAGTGAGCAGTTCTTC
abundance: once; j_gene: TRBJ2-2; v_gene: TRBV19; d_gene: .; CDR3aa: CASSTDTYTGELFF; CDR3nt: TGTGCCAGTAGTACCGACACCTACACCGGGGAGCTGTTTTTT
abundance: once; j_gene: TRBJ2-1; v_gene: TRBV9; d_gene: TRBD2; CDR3aa: CASSEGAGGRNEQFF; CDR3nt: TGTGCCAGCAGCGAAGGGGCGGGGGGGCGAAATGAGCAGTTCTTC
abundance: .; j_gene: TRBJ2-3; v_gene: TRBV28; d_gene: TRBD1; CDR3aa: CASSLVGGGSTDTQYF; CDR3nt: TGTGCCAGCAGTTTAGTAGGGGGCGGTAGCACAGATACGCAGTATTTT
abundance: .; j_gene: TRBJ2-7; v_gene: TRBV19; d_gene: .; CDR3aa: CASTTTPGQPPYEQYF; CDR3nt: TGTGCCAGTACCACTACGCCGGGACAACCGCCCTACGAGCAGTACTTC
abundance: .; j_gene: TRBJ2-7; v_gene: TRBV5-4; d_gene: .; CDR3aa: CASSHTPPRISYEQYF; CDR3nt: TGTGCCAGCAGCCACACACCACCTAGAATCTCCTACGAGCAGTACTTC
abundance: .; j_gene: TRBJ2-5; v_gene: TRBV5-1; d_gene: TRBD2; CDR3aa: CASSRAPGTSGQETQYF; CDR3nt: TGCGCCAGCAGCCGAGCCCCCGGGACTAGCGGCCAAGAGACCCAGTACTTC
abundance: .; j_gene: TRBJ2-5; v_gene: TRBV6-2/TRBV6-3; d_gene: TRBD2; CDR3aa: CASSYASGSETQYF; CDR3nt: TGTGCCAGCAGTTACGCTAGCGGGAGTGAGACCCAGTACTTC
abundance: .; j_gene: TRBJ2-1; v_gene: TRBV7-6; d_gene: .; CDR3aa: CASSQLSGLRSLSSYNEQFF; CDR3nt: TGTGCCAGCAGCCAGCTCTCGGGGTTGCGATCCTTAAGCTCCTACAATGAGCAGTTCTTC
abundance: .; j_gene: TRBJ2-3; v_gene: TRBV15; d_gene: TRBD1; CDR3aa: CATSVHRGNTDTQYF; CDR3nt: TGTGCCACCAGCGTTCACAGGGGAAACACAGATACGCAGTATTTT
abundance: .; j_gene: TRBJ2-6; v_gene: TRBV5-1; d_gene: TRBD1; CDR3aa: CASRAGQGGGANVLTF; CDR3nt: TGCGCCAGCAGGGCCGGACAGGGGGGCGGGGCCAACGTCCTGACTTTC
abundance: .; j_gene: TRBJ2-2; v_gene: TRBV6-5; d_gene: TRBD2; CDR3aa: CAARTSGGFGELFF; CDR3nt: TGTGCCGCCAGGACTAGCGGGGGTTTCGGGGAGCTGTTTTTT
abundance: .; j_gene: TRBJ2-7; v_gene: TRBV9; d_gene: TRBD1; CDR3aa: CASSPPGQGYREQYF; CDR3nt: TGTGCCAGCAGCCCTCCGGGACAGGGTTACCGCGAGCAGTACTTC
abundance: once; j_gene: TRBJ1-2; v_gene: TRBV10-2; d_gene: TRBD1; CDR3aa: CASSATGNYGYTF; CDR3nt: TGCGCCAGCAGCGCGACAGGGAACTATGGCTACACCTTC
abundance: .; j_gene: TRBJ2-2; v_gene: TRBV7-2; d_gene: .; CDR3aa: CASSPTLSGELFF; CDR3nt: TGTGCCAGCAGCCCCACCCTATCCGGGGAGCTGTTTTTT
abundance: .; j_gene: TRBJ2-3; v_gene: TRBV5-1; d_gene: TRBD2; CDR3aa: CASSLSLAGARTQYF; CDR3nt: TGCGCCAGCAGCTTGAGTCTAGCGGGAGCCCGAACGCAGTATTTT
abundance: .; j_gene: TRBJ2-1; v_gene: TRBV6-5; d_gene: TRBD2; CDR3aa: CASRGLAGTYNEQFF; CDR3nt: TGTGCCAGCAGGGGACTAGCGGGGACCTACAATGAGCAGTTCTTC
abundance: .; j_gene: TRBJ2-1; v_gene: TRBV9; d_gene: .; CDR3aa: CASSGAALSSYNEQFF; CDR3nt: TGTGCCAGCAGCGGCGCGGCCCTCAGCTCCTACAATGAGCAGTTCTTC
abundance: .; j_gene: TRBJ2-7; v_gene: TRBV6-5; d_gene: TRBD1; CDR3aa: CASGGRGEQYF; CDR3nt: TGTGCCAGCGGGGGCAGGGGGGAGCAGTACTTC
abundance: once; j_gene: TRBJ2-1; v_gene: TRBV28; d_gene: .; CDR3aa: CASSPRDYNEQFF; CDR3nt: TGTGCCAGCAGTCCCAGGGATTACAATGAGCAGTTCTTC
abundance: .; j_gene: TRBJ2-5; v_gene: TRBV4-1; d_gene: TRBD2; CDR3aa: CASSPRGEGEETQYF; CDR3nt: TGCGCCAGCAGCCCTCGGGGGGAGGGAGAAGAGACCCAGTACTTC
abundance: once; j_gene: TRBJ1-4; v_gene: TRBV18; d_gene: .; CDR3aa: CASSPEEKLFF; CDR3nt: TGTGCCAGCTCACCAGAGGAAAAACTGTTTTTT
abundance: .; j_gene: TRBJ1-3; v_gene: TRBV9; d_gene: .; CDR3aa: CASSALDSNSGNTIYF; CDR3nt: TGTGCCAGCAGCGCCTTGGACAGCAACTCTGGAAACACCATATATTTT
abundance: .; j_gene: TRBJ2-4; v_gene: TRBV5-1; d_gene: TRBD1; CDR3aa: CASSPGQGANIQYF; CDR3nt: TGCGCCAGCAGCCCGGGACAGGGGGCGAACATTCAGTACTTC
abundance: .; j_gene: TRBJ1-3; v_gene: TRBV6-5; d_gene: TRBD1; CDR3aa: CASSTDRASGNTIYF; CDR3nt: TGTGCCAGCAGTACGGACAGGGCCTCTGGAAACACCATATATTTT
abundance: .; j_gene: TRBJ1-1; v_gene: TRBV5-4; d_gene: TRBD1; CDR3aa: CASSRRDRVRTEAFF; CDR3nt: TGTGCCAGCAGCCGACGGGACAGGGTTCGTACTGAAGCTTTCTTT
abundance: once; j_gene: TRBJ1-2; v_gene: TRBV3-1/TRBV3-2; d_gene: .; CDR3aa: CASTPSGTYSRNGYTF; CDR3nt: TGTGCCAGCACCCCCTCAGGGACATACTCTCGAAATGGCTACACCTTC
abundance: .; j_gene: TRBJ2-5; v_gene: TRBV11-3; d_gene: .; CDR3aa: CASSPSPGEETQYF; CDR3nt: TGTGCCAGCAGCCCGAGTCCCGGGGAGGAGACCCAGTACTTC
abundance: .; j_gene: TRBJ2-1; v_gene: TRBV21-1; d_gene: .; CDR3aa: CASSKRETGLYNEQFF; CDR3nt: TGTGCCAGCAGCAAAAGGGAGACAGGACTCTACAATGAGCAGTTCTTC
abundance: few; j_gene: TRBJ1-3; v_gene: TRBV5-1; d_gene: TRBD1; CDR3aa: CASSGKGAGSGNTIYF; CDR3nt: TGCGCCAGCAGCGGGAAGGGGGCAGGCTCTGGAAACACCATATATTTT
abundance: .; j_gene: TRBJ2-1; v_gene: TRBV9; d_gene: TRBD2; CDR3aa: CASSAPGLADNEQFF; CDR3nt: TGTGCCAGCAGCGCCCCGGGACTAGCGGACAATGAGCAGTTCTTC
abundance: .; j_gene: TRBJ2-7; v_gene: TRBV6-5; d_gene: .; CDR3aa: CASGRQSSYEQYF; CDR3nt: TGTGCCAGCGGACGACAGAGCTCCTACGAGCAGTACTTC
abundance: .; j_gene: TRBJ2-2; v_gene: TRBV5-1; d_gene: TRBD2; CDR3aa: CASSSSGGSTGELFF; CDR3nt: TGCGCCAGCAGCTCCAGCGGGGGGTCCACCGGGGAGCTGTTTTTT
abundance: .; j_gene: TRBJ2-2; v_gene: TRBV19; d_gene: TRBD1; CDR3aa: CASSLFQGATRANTGELFF; CDR3nt: TGTGCCAGTAGTTTATTCCAGGGGGCGACCCGCGCGAACACCGGGGAGCTGTTTTTT
abundance: .; j_gene: TRBJ2-3; v_gene: TRBV27; d_gene: .; CDR3aa: CASSNGLLSSTDTQYF; CDR3nt: TGTGCCAGCAGTAACGGACTATTGTCTAGCACAGATACGCAGTATTTT
abundance: .; j_gene: TRBJ1-2; v_gene: TRBV16; d_gene: TRBD1; CDR3aa: CASSQTGTGVGYTF; CDR3nt: TGTGCCAGCAGCCAAACCGGGACAGGGGTCGGCTACACCTTC
abundance: .; j_gene: TRBJ2-3; v_gene: TRBV7-6; d_gene: TRBD2; CDR3aa: CASSTGTSSRTDTQYF; CDR3nt: TGTGCCAGCAGCACCGGGACTAGCTCTCGCACAGATACGCAGTATTTT